Shown below are 23 T cell receptor beta chains from a single sample sequenced in a study of T cells in Graves' hyperthyroidism and ophthalmopathy. There were TCR beta CDR3 regions amplified from RNA transcripts. Researchers ran a first-round RT-PCR on the TCR CDR3 using the HTBI primer set. TCRdb ran MiXCR on the multiplex PCR reads and lists one entry per CDR3 protein. This sample has about 260,000 distinct CDR3 sequences, with 16% found just once. The specimen was blood. The receptor set was obtained from a woman under 30 with Graves' ophthalmopathy.

This chain links TRBV3-1 with TRBJ1-2; maybe TRBD1 (5 bases). Per germline, CDR1 LGHDT and CDR2 YNNKEL (reference sequence). With 0 bases removed from V and 6 bases from J, the gap between germline ends came to 11 bases. The CDR3 has 14 amino acids. The CDR3 is CASSQDGARDGYTF. CDR3 DNA sequence: TGTGCCAGCAGCCAAGATGGGGCCAGGGATGGCTACACCTTC.

This sequence joins TRBV5-6 and TRBJ1-1; 9 bases align to TRBD1. Germline V gene sequence: CDR1 SGHDT, CDR2 YYEEEE. The length of the CDR3 is 15 residues. J was trimmed by 6 bases and V by 2 bases; bases with no gene match: 8. CDR3 residues: CASSFWDRDEAEAFF. The CDR3 coding sequence is TGTGCCAGCAGCTTCTGGGACAGGGATGAGGCTGAAGCTTTCTTT.

This sequence joins TRBV2 and TRBJ2-3, with D perhaps TRBD1 or TRBD2 (5 bases each). This CDR3 has 14 residues. The germline V and J ends were trimmed by 3 bases and 1 base, with 8 bases remaining between them. Germline V gene data show CDR1 as SNHLY and CDR2 as FYNNEI. The CDR3 loop is CASSEGTGTDTQYF. The CDR3 nucleotides read TGTGCCAGCAGTGAGGGGACGGGCACAGATACGCAGTATTTT.

The CDR3, as DNA: TGTGCCAGCAGTGAGTCAAAGGTGCAGGGCCACGAGCAGTACTTC. This encodes CASSESKVQGHEQYF. V and J are TRBV2 and TRBJ2-7; TRBD1 might be the D (5 bases). Germline values: CDR1 SNHLY, CDR2 FYNNEI. The length of the CDR3 is 15 residues. V lost 3 bases and J lost 5, with 17 bases in between.

This clonotype was detected ten times or more. This chain joins TRBV27 and TRBJ2-3, with 13 bases lining up with TRBD2. The V segment lost 8 bases and the J segment 1 base; nucleotides outside the gene matches: 9. Germline lookup yields CDR1 MNHEY and CDR2 SMNVEV (reference sequence). The CDR3 totals 17 residues. CDR3 amino acids: CASGGLAGVGGTDTQYF. CDR3 DNA: TGTGCCAGCGGTGGACTAGCGGGAGTGGGGGGCACAGATACGCAGTATTTT.

This clonotype was observed many times. The chain couples TRBV7-3 to TRBJ2-5; the match to TRBD1 covers 7 bases. J gave up 3 bases and V 5 bases, and 6 bases lay outside the gene matches. The CDR3 contains 14 residues. Germline-derived CDR1 and CDR2 are SGHTA and FQGTGA. The CDR3 loop reads CASSPLGTEETQYF. In DNA, the CDR3 is TGTGCCAGCAGCCCTCTAGGGACAGAAGAGACCCAGTACTTC.

This clonotype was seen many times. The V call is TRBV5-1, the J call TRBJ1-2, with D possibly TRBD1 on 5 matching bases. Trimming took off 0 bases at V and 2 bases at J, with 23 bases between the two ends. Germline V gives CDR1 SGHRS, CDR2 YFSETQ. The CDR3 loop spans 19 amino acids. This CDR3 reads CASSLVPTTLKTENYGYTF. CDR3 DNA: TGCGCCAGCAGCTTGGTACCTACCACTTTGAAGACAGAAAACTATGGCTACACCTTC. Combining the CDR3 with reference TRBV5-1 and TRBJ1-2 gives the whole variable domain KAGVTQTPRYLIKTRGQQVTLSCSPISGHRSVSWYQQTPGQGLQFLFEYFSETQRNKGNFPGRFSGRQFSNSRSEMNVSTLELGDSALYLCASSLVPTTLKTENYGYTFGSGTRLTVV.

This clonotype was counted at least ten times. This CDR3 reads CSARPRGRVNEQFF. In nucleotides, the CDR3 is TGCAGTGCTAGACCCAGGGGGCGAGTCAATGAGCAGTTCTTC. The chain joins TRBV20-1 to TRBJ2-1; 8 bases fit TRBD1. Germline V gene lookup returns CDR1 DFQATT and CDR2 SNEGSKA (reference sequence). Trimming at V came to 2 bases and at J to 6 bases, leaving 6 bases not matched to a gene. The CDR3 has 14 amino acids.

This clonotype was detected many times. The rearrangement links TRBV20-1 to TRBJ2-7; 9 nucleotides line up with TRBD2. CDR1 DFQATT and CDR2 SNEGSKA come from the germline V gene (reference sequence). With 6 bases clipped from V and 4 bases from J, the junction kept 13 bases outside the gene matches. This CDR3 is built from 15 residues. The CDR3 DNA follows: TGCAGTGCCAGCCCCCTACTAGCGGGCGGGTACGAGCAGTACTTC. Amino acids: CSASPLLAGGYEQYF.

There are many counts of this clonotype. V usage is TRBV5-6 and J usage is TRBJ1-2; D uncertain. Germline-derived CDR1 and CDR2 are SGHDT and YYEEEE. Trimming cost V 0 bases and J 4 bases, with 10 bases left between them. CDR3 length: 14 residues. The CDR3 nucleotides read TGTGCCAGCAGCTTGGGAAGGGTAATCTATGGCTACACCTTC. Residues: CASSLGRVIYGYTF. Variable domain in full (rest from reference TRBV5-6 and TRBJ1-2): DAGVTQSPTHLIKTRGQQVTLRCSPKSGHDTVSWYQQALGQGPQFIFQYYEEEERQRGNFPDRFSGHQFPNYSSELNVNALLLGDSALYLCASSLGRVIYGYTFGSGTRLTVV.

This chain links TRBV5-5 with TRBJ2-1; weak D call: TRBD1 (5 bases). The germline V and J ends were trimmed by 0 bases and 9 bases, with 16 bases remaining between them. The CDR3 covers 15 residues. Germline values: CDR1 SGHKS, CDR2 YYEKEE (reference sequence). The CDR3 DNA is TGTGCCAGCAGCTTGGACTCCACAGGTTTCGGTGAGCAGTTCTTC. It translates to CASSLDSTGFGEQFF.

This rearrangement joins TRBV6-1 to TRBJ2-2; D ambiguous. Germline CDR1 is MNHNS and CDR2 is SASEGT. The CDR3 has 15 residues. Trimming shortened V by 7 bases and J by 4 bases, and 16 bases separated the two germline ends. The CDR3 here is CASKEASGPTGELFF. DNA for the CDR3: TGTGCCAGCAAAGAGGCATCGGGTCCCACCGGGGAGCTGTTTTTT.

This clonotype was detected many times. The chain carries TRBV27 and TRBJ2-2; possibly TRBD1 for D (5 bases). The CDR3 totals 15 residues. In germline, CDR1 is MNHEY, CDR2 SMNVEV (reference sequence). V lost 0 bases and J lost 1, with 6 bases in between. The CDR3 DNA is TGTGCCAGCAGTTTATCCGGACAGAACACCGGGGAGCTGTTTTTT. This gives the protein CASSLSGQNTGELFF.

V is TRBV27 and J is TRBJ2-7; TRBD1 aligns across 9 bases. The V segment lost 5 bases and the J segment 6 bases; nucleotides outside the gene matches: 8. Germline CDR1 reads MNHEY; CDR2 reads SMNVEV (reference sequence). The CDR3 runs 14 residues. CDR3 sequence reads: CASSAQGALGEQYF. The CDR3 bases are TGTGCCAGCAGTGCACAGGGGGCGCTGGGCGAGCAGTACTTC.

This clonotype was picked up a small number of times. This rearrangement joins TRBV20-1 to TRBJ2-2, with 11 bases matching TRBD1. V trimming: 7 bases; J trimming: 4 bases; junction bases outside the gene matches: 5. The CDR3 totals 14 residues. The germline V gene has CDR1 DFQATT and CDR2 SNEGSKA (reference sequence). In DNA, the CDR3 is TGCAGTGTAACCGGGACAGGGGGCACCGGGGAGCTGTTTTTT. It codes for CSVTGTGGTGELFF.

This clonotype was counted ten times or more. The CDR3 nucleotides read TGTGCCAGCAGTCCCCACGGGGGACTAATTAACTATGGCTACACCTTC. Encoded protein: CASSPHGGLINYGYTF. The V gene is TRBV12-3 or TRBV12-4, the J gene TRBJ1-2; D may be TRBD1 (5 bases). The CDR3 sequence is 16 residues long. The V and J ends lost 5 bases and 1 base respectively, with 17 bases between them.

This clonotype was recorded many times. This chain uses TRBV20-1 with TRBJ2-1; D is unresolved. V was pared by 6 bases and J by 6 bases, with 18 bases between. CDR3 length: 14 residues. Germline CDR1 reads DFQATT; CDR2 reads SNEGSKA (reference sequence). This chain's CDR3 is CSASKSHKGNEQFF. DNA for the CDR3: TGCAGTGCCTCGAAGTCTCACAAGGGCAATGAGCAGTTCTTC.

This clonotype was observed many times. V is TRBV30 and J is TRBJ2-7; D gene ambiguous. The CDR3 is made up of 12 amino acids. V gave up 3 bases and J gave up 6 bases, with 12 bases separating them. CDR1 GTSNPN and CDR2 SVGIG come from the germline V gene (reference sequence). CDR3 loop: CAWRLLGGEQYF. CDR3 DNA: TGTGCCTGGAGGTTATTAGGCGGCGAGCAGTACTTC.

This clonotype was observed many times. The CDR3 coding sequence is TGTGCCACCAGTGATGGCCTAGCGGGGGCTAGCACAGATACGCAGTATTTT. This encodes CATSDGLAGASTDTQYF. V usage is TRBV24-1 and J usage is TRBJ2-3, with 10 bases identical to TRBD2. Trimming took 3 bases from V and 0 from J; bases not matched to a gene: 5. The CDR3 covers 17 residues. Germline V gene lookup returns CDR1 KGHDR and CDR2 SFDVKD.

This chain uses TRBV6-1 with TRBJ2-6, with a weak D call TRBD2 (5 bases). Per germline, CDR1 MNHNS and CDR2 SASEGT. Trimming removed 10 bases at V and 3 bases at J, with 16 bases between. The CDR3 is made up of 15 amino acids. In DNA, the CDR3 is TGTGCCACCGCCGATTGGCGGGTTGGGGCCAACGTCCTGACTTTC. Translation: CATADWRVGANVLTF.

In its sample, this clonotype was seen many times. This sequence joins TRBV6-1 and TRBJ2-7, with 10 bases lining up with TRBD1. Germline V gene lookup returns CDR1 MNHNS and CDR2 SASEGT. Trimming removed 6 bases from V and 3 bases from J; junction bases left unmatched: 8. This CDR3 is 15 amino acids long. CDR3 nucleotides: TGTGCCAGCAGACAAAGCGACAGGGGGCTCTACGAGCAGTACTTC. This encodes CASRQSDRGLYEQYF.

This clonotype was detected ten times or more. The chain joins TRBV3-1 to TRBJ2-7, with 12 positions matching TRBD2. CDR3 length: 14 amino acids. Germline CDR1 and CDR2: LGHDT and YNNKEL (reference sequence). V trimming: 4 bases; J trimming: 4 bases; junction bases outside the gene matches: 2. CDR3: CASSPTSGGYEQYF. For the CDR3, the DNA is TGTGCCAGCAGCCCAACTAGCGGGGGGTACGAGCAGTACTTC.

There are a few counts of this clonotype. Possible read error: a much larger clone is one base away. The genes are TRBV11-3 and TRBJ2-4; 7 bases match TRBD2. The germline CDR1 and CDR2 sequences are SGHNT and YENEEA. V shed 0 bases and J 7 bases; nucleotides not matched to a gene: 12. The CDR3 loop spans 17 amino acids. The CDR3: CASSLDGTKNSGNIQYF. Written as DNA, the CDR3 is TGTGCCAGCAGCTTAGACGGGACTAAGAATTCAGGGAACATTCAGTACTTC.